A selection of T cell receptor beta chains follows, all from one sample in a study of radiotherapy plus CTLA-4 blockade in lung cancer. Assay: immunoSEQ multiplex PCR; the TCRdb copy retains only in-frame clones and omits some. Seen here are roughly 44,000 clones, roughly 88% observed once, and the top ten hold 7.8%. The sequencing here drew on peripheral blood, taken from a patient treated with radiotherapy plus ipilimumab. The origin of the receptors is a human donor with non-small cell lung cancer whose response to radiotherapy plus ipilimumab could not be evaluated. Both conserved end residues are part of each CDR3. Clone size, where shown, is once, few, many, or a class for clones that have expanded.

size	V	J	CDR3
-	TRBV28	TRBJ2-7	CASSLFLAGASQYF
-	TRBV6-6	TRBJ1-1	CASSPWGGFTEAFF
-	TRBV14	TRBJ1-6	CASSQGGVYNSPLHF
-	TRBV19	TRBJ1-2	CASSPAGQGYGYTF
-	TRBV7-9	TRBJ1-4	CASSSQLYREGEKLFF
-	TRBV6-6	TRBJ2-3	CASRLGQGVVDTQYF
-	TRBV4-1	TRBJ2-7	CASSQDRGYEQYF
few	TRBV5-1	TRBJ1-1	CASSLGPGQEAFF
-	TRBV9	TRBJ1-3	CASSVASGLTGNTIYF
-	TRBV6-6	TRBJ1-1	CASSWGGGTEAFF
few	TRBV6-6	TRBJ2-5	CASTSTGDRETQYF
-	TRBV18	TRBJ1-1	CASSRGQRVGAEAFF
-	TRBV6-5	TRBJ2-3	CASSYLPSRDTQYF
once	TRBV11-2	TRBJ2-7	CASSLSGGQGSSYEQYF
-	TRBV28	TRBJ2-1	CASTPTGYNEQFF
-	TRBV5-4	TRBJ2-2	CASSFRGSTGELFF
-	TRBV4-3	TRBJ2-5	CASSLAEGETQYF
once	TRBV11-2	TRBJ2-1	CASSLRRGNEQFF
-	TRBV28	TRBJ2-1	CASSLSGQGADEQFF
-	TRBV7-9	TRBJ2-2	CASDRTGRTGELFF
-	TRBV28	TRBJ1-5	CASSLQGAGNQPQHF
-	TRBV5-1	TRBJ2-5	CASSLAGTSGGAETQYF
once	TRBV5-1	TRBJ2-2	CASSSPRGGGTGELFF
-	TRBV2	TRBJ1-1	CASSGDRMGDTEAFF
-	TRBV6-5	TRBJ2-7	CASSDSRVGEQYF
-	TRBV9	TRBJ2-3	CASSFAGGSTDTQYF
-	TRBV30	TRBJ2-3	CAWSGETDTQYF
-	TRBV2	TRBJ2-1	CASSPRGAAETALYNEQFF
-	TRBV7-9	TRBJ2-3	CADRDSERSDTQYF
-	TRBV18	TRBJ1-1	CASSPGGRQGPTEAFF
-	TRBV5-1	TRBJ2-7	CASSFRPTGEAEQYF
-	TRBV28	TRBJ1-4	CASSSTGPNEKLFF
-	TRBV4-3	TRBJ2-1	CASSQDHPYESGGQNEQFF
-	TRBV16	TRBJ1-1	CASSQSGGSRDF
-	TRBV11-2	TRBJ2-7	CASSIRLAGGGYEQYF
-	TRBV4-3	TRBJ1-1	CASSQDPGDTEAFF
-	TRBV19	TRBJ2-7	CASSPAPGQGAYEQYF
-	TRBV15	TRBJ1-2	CATSSAGTGMGANYGYTF
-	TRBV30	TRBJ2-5	CAWNVGGGETQYF
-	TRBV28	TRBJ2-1	CASSPGTFPGGEQFF